This TCR beta chain is drawn from a study of blood T cell repertoires in COVID-19. As for the study in general: The study drew acute and convalescent COVID-19 samples from the United States, Italy and Spain. The cDNA or gDNA used as material had been derived from T cells, B-cell-depleted T cells, or PBMCs.

Only one count was recorded for this clone. In the original processing: By means of reference gene primer amplification, nucleated cell counts were estimated. The repertoire was sequenced with immunoSEQ multiplex PCR; TCRdb's copy has only in-frame clones and lacks some. V, J and clone size reflect that table, while D and trimming were determined from the DNA. Here the sample spans around 450,000 clones, roughly 89% being singletons. The sequence was obtained from a woman in her twenties or thirties with acute or convalescent COVID-19. The sample taken for sequencing was peripheral blood.

The CDR3 DNA reads as TGTGCCTGGAGTACGGGGTACCAAGAGACCCAGTACTTC. It translates to CAWSTGYQETQYF. The gene calls are TRBV30 and TRBJ2-5; a weak D match, TRBD2 (5 bases). The CDR3 length is 13 residues. From germline, CDR1 is GTSNPN and CDR2 SVGIG (reference sequence). V lost 2 bases, J lost 0 bases, and 7 bases lay in between. The full variable domain, its missing parts supplied by reference TRBV30 and TRBJ2-5, is SQTIHQWPATLVQPVGSPLSLECTVEGTSNPNLYWYRQAAGRGLQLLFYSVGIGQISSEVPQNLSASRPQDRQFILSSKKLLLSDSGFYLCAWSTGYQETQYFGPGTRLLVL.